This TCR beta chain appears in the sequencing data of a study of T-cell reconstitution after alpha-beta-depleted transplantation in children. TCRbeta library preparation incorporated unique molecular identifiers. MiXCR, applied by TCRdb to the PCR reads, yields one record per CDR3 protein. The sample carries about 690,000 distinct CDR3 sequences, roughly 17% recorded once. This CDR3 contains 13 residues. V lost 4 bases and J lost 4, with 8 bases in between. Germline V lookup: CDR1 MNHEY, CDR2 SVGEGT. The sequenced sample was PBMCs from the stem cell graft donor, obtained from the stem cell graft. The source of this sequence is a human donor who donated a stem cell graft to a child with acute myeloid leukemia. V usage is TRBV6-2 or TRBV6-3 and J usage is TRBJ2-1; D gene uncertain. CDR3 nucleotide sequence: TGTGCCAGCAGTTCGGCGGCTTACAATGAGCAGTTCTTC. This sequence encodes CASSSAAYNEQFF.